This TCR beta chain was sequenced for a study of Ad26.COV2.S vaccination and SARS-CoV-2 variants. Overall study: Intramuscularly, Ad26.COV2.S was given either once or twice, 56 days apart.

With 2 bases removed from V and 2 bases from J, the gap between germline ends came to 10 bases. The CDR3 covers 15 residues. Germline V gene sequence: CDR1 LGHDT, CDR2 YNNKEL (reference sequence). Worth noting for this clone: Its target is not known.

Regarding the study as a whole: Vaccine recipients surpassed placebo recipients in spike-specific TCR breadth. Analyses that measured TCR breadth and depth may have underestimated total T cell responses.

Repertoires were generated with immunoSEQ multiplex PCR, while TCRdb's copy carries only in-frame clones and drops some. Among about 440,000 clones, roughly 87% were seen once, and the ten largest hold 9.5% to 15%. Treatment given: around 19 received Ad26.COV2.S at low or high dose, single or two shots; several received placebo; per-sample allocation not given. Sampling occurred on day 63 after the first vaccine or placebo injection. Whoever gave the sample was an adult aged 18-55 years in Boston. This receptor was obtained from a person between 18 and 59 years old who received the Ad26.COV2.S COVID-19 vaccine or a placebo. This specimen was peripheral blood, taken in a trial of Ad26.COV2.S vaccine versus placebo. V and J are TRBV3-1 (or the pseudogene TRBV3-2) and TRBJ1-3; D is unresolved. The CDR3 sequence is CASSQRAGTGNTIYF. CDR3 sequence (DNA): TGTGCCAGCAGCCAAAGGGCCGGAACTGGAAACACCATATATTTT.